Only a few counts were recorded for the clone carrying this T cell receptor (beta chain). What it recognizes is unknown. This sample was included in a study of identical twins. This CDR3 has 16 residues. Germline lookup yields CDR1 MNHEY and CDR2 SVGAGI. Losses at the gene ends were 0 bases for V and 0 bases for J; bases not matched to a gene: 1. Study-wide points: Researchers reported excess low generation probability among twin-shared out-of-frame alpha sequences.

A universal primer site was incorporated via template switching, and the cDNA contained unique molecular identifiers. TCRdb recomputed calls from the 5' RACE reads with MiXCR, one row per CDR3 protein. Of 650,000 to 800,000 distinct CDR3 sequences listed, less than 10% are singletons. Every sampled donor was Caucasian and healthy. These data also featured in a second study, about yellow fever vaccine responses in identical twins.

The chain recombines TRBV6-5 with TRBJ1-4; 7 bases match TRBD1. The sequence derives from a woman aged 18-29 years in good health. Source material: PBMCs. The CDR3, as DNA: TGTGCCAGCAGTTACTCGCAGGGGGCAACTAATGAAAAACTGTTTTTT. Translating it yields CASSYSQGATNEKLFF.